A selection of T cell receptor beta chains follows, all from one sample in a study of beta chain features in type 1 diabetes. The data were produced by immunoSEQ multiplex PCR, yet TCRdb's version contains in-frame clones alone and is incomplete. In the table there are 300,000 to 400,000 clones, 9.6% of which are singletons. The sequenced material came from central memory CD4+ T cells from blood. These receptors came from a man in his thirties or forties with type 1 diabetes. CDR3s include the opening cysteine and the closing phenylalanine or tryptophan. A D gene is named only where the DNA matches it firmly. Clone size is shown for a subset of rows, as once, few, many or a class of expanded clone.

d_call	v_call	clone_size	j_call	cdr3_nt	cdr3_aa
-	TRBV7-9	-	TRBJ1-1	TGTGCCAGCAGCTTCGGGCTGAACACTGAAGCTTTCTTT	CASSFGLNTEAFF
TRBD2	TRBV11-3	-	TRBJ2-7	TGTGCCAGCAGCTTAGAGGGCGGGAGGACCTCCTACGAGCAGTACTTC	CASSLEGGRTSYEQYF
-	TRBV30	few	TRBJ1-2	TGTGCCTGGAGTTTCACTAACTATGGCTACACCTTC	CAWSFTNYGYTF
-	TRBV7-2	-	TRBJ1-4	TGTGCCAGCAGTTCACCTAGAACCGAGGTGGAAAAACTGTTTTTT	CASSSPRTEVEKLFF
-	TRBV7-3	-	TRBJ2-5	TGTGCCAGCAGCTCTCGACAAGCGCAAGAGACCCAGTACTTC	CASSSRQAQETQYF
-	TRBV23-1	many	TRBJ1-5	TGCGCCAGCAGTCAAGACCGCCGCGCCTTACGGCCCCAGCATTTT	CASSQDRRALRPQHF
-	TRBV28	-	TRBJ2-6	TGTGCCAGCAGTTCGGTCAGGGCTGGGGCCAACGTCCTGACTTTC	CASSSVRAGANVLTF
-	TRBV7-2	-	TRBJ2-5	TGTGCCAGCAGCTTAGCGCTGGTACAGCAAGAGACCCAGTACTTC	CASSLALVQQETQYF
-	TRBV19	few	TRBJ2-3	TGTGCCAGTAGCAAAAGGATGGGGACAGATACGCAGTATTTT	CASSKRMGTDTQYF
-	TRBV28	-	TRBJ2-5	TGTGCCAGCAGTTTCGACACCAGGTCCCAGTACTTC	CASSFDTRSQYF
TRBD2	TRBV6-1	-	TRBJ2-1	TGTGCCAGCAGCGCAGGGACTAGCGGGAGCAATGAGCAGTTCTTC	CASSAGTSGSNEQFF
-	TRBV19	few	TRBJ2-7	TGTGCCAGTAAGGACGGCTTTACCTACGAGCAGTACTTC	CASKDGFTYEQYF
TRBD1	TRBV5-1	few	TRBJ2-2	TGCGCCAGCAACGACAGGGGGCTTGACGGGGAGCTGTTTTTT	CASNDRGLDGELFF
-	TRBV29-1	few	TRBJ1-1	TGCAGCGTTGGTGGGACACTGAACACTGAAGCTTTCTTT	CSVGGTLNTEAFF
-	TRBV6-5	-	TRBJ2-2	TGTGCCAGCAGCTATCAAGTCGGGTTGGTCGGGGAGCTGTTTTTT	CASSYQVGLVGELFF
-	TRBV30	few	TRBJ2-5	TGTGCCGGGAGGGGCAGGGGGCACGAAGAGACCCAGTACTTC	CAGRGRGHEETQYF
TRBD1	TRBV9	-	TRBJ2-1	TGTGCCAGCAGCGTCGGGACAGGGTACAATGAGCAGTTCTTC	CASSVGTGYNEQFF
-	TRBV10-3	-	TRBJ2-7	TGTGCCATCAGTGAGGGTAGCAGGATCTACGAGCAGTACTTC	CAISEGSRIYEQYF
-	TRBV5-1	few	TRBJ2-1	TGCGCCAGCAGCTTGGGTGGAGCGGACAATGAGCAGTTCTTC	CASSLGGADNEQFF
-	TRBV19	-	TRBJ1-2	TGTGCCAGTAGCAACACGTGGTACGGCTACACCTTC	CASSNTWYGYTF
-	TRBV7-3	-	TRBJ2-5	TGTGCCAGCAGCTCCGGTGGGAGCCACGGAGAGACCCAGTACTTC	CASSSGGSHGETQYF
TRBD1	TRBV28	-	TRBJ2-2	TGTGCCAGCAGTCCACTGGGACAGGGGAGGAACACCGGGGAGCTGTTTTTT	CASSPLGQGRNTGELFF
TRBD1	TRBV18	-	TRBJ1-4	TGTGCCAGCTCACCCTTCTCACAGGGGGTAAATGAAAAACTGTTTTTT	CASSPFSQGVNEKLFF
-	TRBV5-1	many	TRBJ2-7	TGCGCCAGCAGCGTACAATCCGCGCATCACGAGCAGTACTTC	CASSVQSAHHEQYF
-	TRBV5-1	few	TRBJ2-7	TGCGCCAGCAGCTTGGAAGGTTCCTACGAGCAGTACTTC	CASSLEGSYEQYF
TRBD1	TRBV18	few	TRBJ1-2	TGTGCCAGCTCACCATTTAGACAGGGGGCGAACTATGGCTACACCTTC	CASSPFRQGANYGYTF
-	TRBV5-1	-	TRBJ1-3	TGCGCCAGCAGCTTGGCTGGCGGGGATTCTGGAAACACCATATATTTT	CASSLAGGDSGNTIYF
-	TRBV2	many	TRBJ1-1	TGTGCCAGCAGTTCAGGGTTTTCGGAAGCTTTCTTT	CASSSGFSEAFF
-	TRBV7-2	-	TRBJ2-2	TGTGCCAGCAGCTCCTGGACCCACGCGAACACCGGGGAGCTGTTTTTT	CASSSWTHANTGELFF
-	TRBV28	-	TRBJ1-5	TGTGCCAGCAGTTTGCCAAGCAATCAGCCCCAGCATTTT	CASSLPSNQPQHF
-	TRBV10-1	few	TRBJ2-1	TGCGCCAGCAGTTCGTTCCCTAGGGACTACAATGAGCAGTTCTTC	CASSSFPRDYNEQFF
TRBD2	TRBV5-4	-	TRBJ2-1	TGTGCCAGCAGCTTGTCTACTAGCGGGAGGAGTCCGTTCTTC	CASSLSTSGRSPFF
TRBD1	TRBV7-2	few	TRBJ2-5	TGTGCCAGCAGCTCCACTTATAAGGGACAGGGTCAAGAGACCCAGTACTTC	CASSSTYKGQGQETQYF
-	TRBV7-9	-	TRBJ1-2	TGTGCCAGCAGCTCCCTTCGGCGGCAGCTTGCAAACTATGGCTACACCTTC	CASSSLRRQLANYGYTF
-	TRBV5-4	-	TRBJ2-3	TGTGCCAGCAGCCGGGGCGGCCAGGGGCTAGATACGCAGTATTTT	CASSRGGQGLDTQYF
-	TRBV11-2	few	TRBJ2-1	TGTGCCAGCAGCTTAGTCAGGGGATGGAATGAGCAGTTCTTC	CASSLVRGWNEQFF
-	TRBV7-2	-	TRBJ2-1	TGTGCCAGCAGCACTACTAGATTCGAGCAGTTCTTC	CASSTTRFEQFF
-	TRBV7-8	many	TRBJ1-5	TGTGCCAGCAGCCTAGTCGGGTATAGCAATCAGCCCCAGCATTTT	CASSLVGYSNQPQHF
-	TRBV7-9	many	TRBJ2-6	TGTGCCAGCAGCTTGGAGATGTCTGGGGCCAACGTCCTGACTTTC	CASSLEMSGANVLTF
TRBD2	TRBV2	-	TRBJ2-2	TGTGCCGGGACTAGCAGCCCCAGGGGGGAGCTGTTTTTT	CAGTSSPRGELFF
TRBD2	TRBV9	-	TRBJ2-1	TGTGCCAGCAGCGCCCCCTTCGGGAGGGCCTCTAATGAGCAGTTCTTC	CASSAPFGRASNEQFF
TRBD2	TRBV19	-	TRBJ2-3	TGTGCCAGTAGTCGGGACGGGAGGCCGAGGGATACGCAGTATTTT	CASSRDGRPRDTQYF
TRBD2	TRBV14	-	TRBJ2-3	TGTGCCAGCAGCCAACGTAGGTCTAGCGGGAGTTCAGATACGCAGTATTTT	CASSQRRSSGSSDTQYF
TRBD2	TRBV5-4	-	TRBJ2-7	TGTGCCAGCAGCCTAATAGCGGGAGTAGACGAGCAGTACTTC	CASSLIAGVDEQYF
-	TRBV6-6	few	TRBJ2-1	TGTGCCAGCAGGCCCCCGGGACACTTTTACAATGAGCAGTTCTTC	CASRPPGHFYNEQFF
-	TRBV7-3	-	TRBJ2-1	TGTGCCAGCAGCTTAATTGGGCAGGGTAATGAGCAGTTCTTC	CASSLIGQGNEQFF
-	TRBV7-3	-	TRBJ2-1	TGTGCCAGCAGCCGAGAGGTAGGGTCCTACAATGAGCAGTTCTTC	CASSREVGSYNEQFF
TRBD2	TRBV30	few	TRBJ2-3	TGTGCCTGGGACGACGGGACTAGCGGCACAGATACGCAGTATTTT	CAWDDGTSGTDTQYF
-	TRBV5-1	-	TRBJ1-4	TGCGCCAGCAGCTTGCTATCTAATGAAAAACTGTTTTTT	CASSLLSNEKLFF
-	TRBV7-2	many	TRBJ2-3	TGTGCCAGCAGCCCACGGACTGGGACAGATACGCAGTATTTT	CASSPRTGTDTQYF
TRBD2	TRBV7-2	few	TRBJ2-3	TGTGCCAGCAGCTTTCCTAGCGGGATGACAGATACGCAGTATTTT	CASSFPSGMTDTQYF
-	TRBV4-1	-	TRBJ2-7	TGCGCCAGCAGCCAAATCAGGGGGGGCTGGGAAGAGCAGTACTTC	CASSQIRGGWEEQYF
-	TRBV5-5	few	TRBJ2-5	TGTGCCAGCGGGGCCAGGGAAGAGACCCAGTACTTC	CASGAREETQYF